The entry that follows covers one TCR beta chain sequence. Its antigen is currently unknown. From the 5' RACE reads, TCRdb called clonotypes with MiXCR, one entry per CDR3 protein. The table records hundreds of thousands of distinct CDR3 sequences, approximately 15% of them present only once. CDR1 is SGHNT, CDR2 YENEEA, per germline. CDR3 size: 15 residues. Trimming removed 6 bases from V and 3 bases from J; junction bases left unmatched: 8. This entry comes from a study of T-cell memory formation after mild COVID-19. On the study more broadly: Each donor largely had its own TCR clusters. Overall study results and limits: Among CD4+ contracting clones, most were CM and EM, and CD8+ ones EMRA. In second-wave clones peaking day 37, SARS-CoV-2 specificity remained unconfirmed. Clones shrinking between day 15 and 85 showed a balanced CD4/CD8 split, and those that grew later tilted toward CD4+.

Sequencing was carried out using PBMCs or a T cell subset sorted from them (not recorded which). This receptor was obtained from a man between 18 and 29 years old who had mild COVID-19 (a few samples of this study predate the infection). Cell type and time point are not known. The chain uses TRBV11-3 and TRBJ1-3; 7 bases map to TRBD1. This CDR3 reads CASRRGGAVGNTIYF. The CDR3 nucleotides are TGTGCCAGCAGGCGAGGGGGCGCGGTTGGAAACACCATATATTTT. The whole variable domain, filled in from reference TRBV11-3 and TRBJ1-3, reads EAGVVQSPRYKIIEKKQPVAFWCNPISGHNTLYWYLQNLGQGPELLIRYENEEAVDDSQLPKDRFSAERLKGVDSTLKIQPAELGDSAVYLCASRRGGAVGNTIYFGEGSWLTVV.